The 11 T cell receptor beta chains listed next were all sequenced from one sample in a study of OX40 agonist ivuxolimab in advanced cancers. TCRdb's copy holds only in-frame clones and misses some; the assay was immunoSEQ multiplex PCR. The data contain around 33,000 clones, around 90% of them seen just once; the ten biggest clones take up about 9.6%. The sequenced sample was CD4+ or CD8+ T cells sorted from blood, obtained in a trial of the OX40 agonist ivuxolimab. The receptors come from an adult with an advanced solid tumor such as melanoma, head and neck, liver or kidney cancer.

The chain employs TRBV21-1 and TRBJ1-2; the listed D gene, TRBD1, was not tested against the DNA. TRBV21-1 is flagged as a pseudogene. The CDR3 has 16 residues. Here the CDR3 DNA reads TGTGCCAGCAGCAGTTTCGGACAGGCGATCAACTATGGCTACACCTTC. Protein sequence: CASSSFGQAINYGYTF.

The chain is built from TRBV5-1 and TRBJ1-1; no clear D. V dropped 6 bases and J dropped 5 bases, with 14 bases sitting between them. Germline V gene lookup returns CDR1 SGHRS and CDR2 YFSETQ. This CDR3 region has 13 residues. CDR3 loop: CASTLGFDTEAFF. The CDR3 coding sequence is TGCGCCAGCACTTTGGGCTTCGATACTGAAGCTTTCTTT.

V is TRBV28 and J is TRBJ2-5; 10 positions agree with TRBD1. This CDR3 is built from 13 residues. Trimming took 5 bases from V and 11 from J; bases not matched to a gene: 8. Germline lookup yields CDR1 MDHEN and CDR2 SYDVKM. DNA for the CDR3: TGTGCCAGCAGTCGTCCCGGGACAGGGGCGCAGTACTTC. Its translation: CASSRPGTGAQYF.

The V and J genes are TRBV7-3 and TRBJ2-7; 11 nucleotides line up with TRBD2. The ends lost 5 bases at V and 3 bases at J; junction bases unmatched: 6. The germline V gene encodes CDR1 SGHTA and CDR2 FQGTGA. The CDR3 runs 15 residues. The CDR3 DNA reads as TGTGCCAGCAGCCTAGCGGGAGGAGGTGGCTACGAGCAGTACTTC. Translating it yields CASSLAGGGGYEQYF.

The V gene is TRBV12-5, the J gene TRBJ2-1, with 12 nucleotides matching TRBD2. Losses at the gene ends were 5 bases for V and 8 bases for J; bases not matched to a gene: 10. This CDR3 is built from 16 residues. Germline assignment: CDR1 LGHNT and CDR2 FRNRAP. Written as DNA, the CDR3 is TGTGCTAGTGGTAGAAATCTAGCGGGAGGGCCTTATGAGCAGTTCTTC. Its translation is CASGRNLAGGPYEQFF.

This clone came up once. The chain uses TRBV10-3 and TRBJ2-2; D not certain. The CDR3 sequence is 14 residues long. V was cut by 7 bases and J by 8 bases, with 17 bases left in between. Per germline, CDR1 ENHRY and CDR2 SYGVKD. CDR3 sequence: CAIKSSRNRGELFF. The CDR3 DNA follows: TGTGCCATCAAATCAAGCCGCAATCGAGGGGAGCTGTTTTTT.

This chain uses TRBV5-1 with TRBJ2-5; 9 nucleotides match TRBD1. CDR1 SGHRS and CDR2 YFSETQ come from the germline V gene. The J segment lost 2 bases and the V segment lost 0 bases, leaving 5 bases of the junction unmatched. The CDR3 covers 16 residues. The CDR3 nucleotides are TGCGCCAGCAGCTTGGGCCGGGACAGGGTACAAGAGACCCAGTACTTC. Its protein product is CASSLGRDRVQETQYF.

This clone has a single count. V gene TRBV2 combines with J gene TRBJ1-5, with D unresolved. CDR3 length: 16 amino acids. CDR1 SNHLY and CDR2 FYNNEI come from the germline V gene. Trimming shortened V by 6 bases and J by 1 base, and 16 bases separated the two germline ends. CDR3 loop: CASRGPGEPSNQPQHF. The CDR3 nucleotides read TGTGCCAGCAGGGGTCCCGGCGAACCGAGCAATCAGCCCCAGCATTTT.

The chain joins TRBV19 to TRBJ1-4, with a weak D call TRBD1 (5 bases). Germline assignment: CDR1 LNHDA and CDR2 SQIVND (reference sequence). Trimming took off 5 bases at V and 3 bases at J, with 13 bases between the two ends. The CDR3 runs 15 residues. This CDR3 is CASSARGRANEKLFF. Written as DNA, the CDR3 is TGTGCCAGTAGTGCCCGGGGCAGGGCTAATGAAAAACTGTTTTTT. Together with reference TRBV19 and TRBJ1-4, the CDR3 gives the full variable domain: DGGITQSPKYLFRKEGQNVTLSCEQNLNHDAMYWYRQDPGQGLRLIYYSQIVNDFQKGDIAEGYSVSREKKESFPLTVTSAQKNPTAFYLCASSARGRANEKLFFGSGTQLSVL.

The J gene is TRBJ2-1, the V gene TRBV10-3; D is ambiguous. From germline, CDR1 is ENHRY and CDR2 SYGVKD. CDR3 length equals 14 residues. V gave up 5 bases and J gave up 4 bases, with 12 bases separating them. CDR3 residues: CAISYSDIYNEQFF. DNA for the CDR3: TGTGCCATCAGTTACTCCGATATTTACAATGAGCAGTTCTTC.

This chain connects TRBV6-5 to TRBJ2-7; 7 bases line up with TRBD1. With V trimmed by 4 bases and J by 0 bases, 6 bases remained unmatched. CDR1 and CDR2 from the germline V gene are MNHEY and SVGAGI. The CDR3 runs 15 residues. The CDR3 nucleotides read TGTGCCAGCAGTTCCAGGGGGTTTAGCTCCTACGAGCAGTACTTC. Translation: CASSSRGFSSYEQYF.